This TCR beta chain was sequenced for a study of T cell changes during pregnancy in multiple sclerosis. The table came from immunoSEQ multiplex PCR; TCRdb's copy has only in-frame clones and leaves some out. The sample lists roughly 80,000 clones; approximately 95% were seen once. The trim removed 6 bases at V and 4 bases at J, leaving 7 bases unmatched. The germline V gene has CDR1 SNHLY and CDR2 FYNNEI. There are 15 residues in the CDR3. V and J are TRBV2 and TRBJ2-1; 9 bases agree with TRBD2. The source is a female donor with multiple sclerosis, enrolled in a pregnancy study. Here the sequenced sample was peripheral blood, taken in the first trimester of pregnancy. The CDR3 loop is CASSLWTSDYNEQFF. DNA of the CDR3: TGTGCCAGCAGCCTTTGGACTAGCGATTACAATGAGCAGTTCTTC.